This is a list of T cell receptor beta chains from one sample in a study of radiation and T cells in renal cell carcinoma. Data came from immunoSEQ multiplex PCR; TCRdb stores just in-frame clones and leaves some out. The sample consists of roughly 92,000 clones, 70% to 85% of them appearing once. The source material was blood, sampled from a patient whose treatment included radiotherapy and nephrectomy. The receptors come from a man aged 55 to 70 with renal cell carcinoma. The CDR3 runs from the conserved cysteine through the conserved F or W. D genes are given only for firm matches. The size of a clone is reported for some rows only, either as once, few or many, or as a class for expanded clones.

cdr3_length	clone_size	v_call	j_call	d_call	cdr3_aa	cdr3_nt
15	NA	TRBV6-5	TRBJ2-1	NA	CASSPRAPSYNEQFF	TGTGCCAGCAGTCCTCGGGCTCCCTCCTACAATGAGCAGTTCTTC
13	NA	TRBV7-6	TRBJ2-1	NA	CASSIDNYNEQFF	TGTGCCAGCAGCATTGACAACTACAATGAGCAGTTCTTC
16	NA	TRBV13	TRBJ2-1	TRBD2	CASSHKTSGSHNEQFF	TGTGCCAGCAGCCATAAGACTAGCGGGAGCCACAATGAGCAGTTCTTC
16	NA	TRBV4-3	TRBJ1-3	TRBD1	CASSQVRDSSGNTIYF	TGCGCCAGCAGCCAAGTTAGGGACAGCTCTGGAAACACCATATATTTT
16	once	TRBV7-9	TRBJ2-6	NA	CASSLEGSSGANVLTF	TGTGCCAGCAGCTTAGAAGGGTCCTCTGGGGCCAACGTCCTGACTTTC
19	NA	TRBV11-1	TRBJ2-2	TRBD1	CASSSELTSGTGETGELFF	TGTGCCAGCAGCTCCGAACTCACCTCCGGGACAGGGGAAACCGGGGAGCTGTTTTTT
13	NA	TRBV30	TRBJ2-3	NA	CAWSVGGPDTQYF	TGTGCCTGGAGTGTAGGAGGTCCAGATACGCAGTATTTT
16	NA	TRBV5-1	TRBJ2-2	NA	CASTPTQFINTGELFF	TGCGCCAGCACCCCTACCCAATTTATAAACACCGGGGAGCTGTTTTTT
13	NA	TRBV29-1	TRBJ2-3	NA	CSGFNSGTDTQYF	TGCAGCGGGTTTAATAGCGGCACAGATACGCAGTATTTT
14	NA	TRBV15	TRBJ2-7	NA	CATGAGGRLYEQYF	TGTGCCACCGGGGCCGGAGGCCGTCTTTACGAGCAGTACTTC
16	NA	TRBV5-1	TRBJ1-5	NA	CASSLGEGISNQPQHF	TGCGCCAGCAGCTTGGGGGAGGGGATAAGCAATCAGCCCCAGCATTTT
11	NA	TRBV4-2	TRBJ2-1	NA	CASSQSDEQFF	TGTGCCAGCAGCCAAAGCGATGAGCAGTTCTTC
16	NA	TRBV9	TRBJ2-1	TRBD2	CASSVVLSGRVNEQFF	TGTGCCAGCAGCGTAGTGCTTAGCGGGAGGGTTAATGAGCAGTTCTTC
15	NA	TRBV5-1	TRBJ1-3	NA	CASSLDGYSGNTIYF	TGCGCCAGCAGCTTGGACGGATACTCTGGAAACACCATATATTTT
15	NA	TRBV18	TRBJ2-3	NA	CASSQHQGSTDTQYF	TGTGCCAGCTCCCAACACCAGGGGAGCACAGATACGCAGTATTTT
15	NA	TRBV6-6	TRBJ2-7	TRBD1	CASSQGQGARNEQYF	TGTGCCAGCAGCCAGGGACAGGGGGCGCGCAACGAGCAGTACTTC
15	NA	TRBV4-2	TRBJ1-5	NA	CASSQGDGLNQPQHF	TGTGCCAGCAGCCAAGGGGACGGCCTCAATCAGCCCCAGCATTTT
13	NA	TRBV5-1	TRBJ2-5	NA	CASTPGGDETQYF	TGCGCCAGCACTCCTGGGGGCGATGAGACCCAGTACTTC
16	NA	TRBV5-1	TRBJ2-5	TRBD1	CASRTSPGQGGETQYF	TGCGCCAGCAGAACCTCCCCGGGACAGGGGGGAGAGACCCAGTACTTC
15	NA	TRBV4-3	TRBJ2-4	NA	CASSQGAWTANIQYF	TGCGCCAGCAGCCAAGGAGCCTGGACAGCAAACATTCAGTACTTC
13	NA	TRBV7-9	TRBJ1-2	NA	CASSLRGGYGYTF	TGTGCCAGCAGCTTACGTGGGGGCTATGGCTACACCTTC
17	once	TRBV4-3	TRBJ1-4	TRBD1	CASSHHNAGTGDEKLFF	TGCGCCAGCAGCCATCACAACGCCGGGACAGGGGATGAAAAACTGTTTTTT
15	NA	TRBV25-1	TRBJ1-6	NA	CASSEGRMSHSPLHF	TGTGCCAGCAGTGAAGGGAGAATGTCCCATTCACCCCTCCACTTT
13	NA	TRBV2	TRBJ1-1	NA	CASGLQGSTEAFF	TGTGCCAGCGGCCTTCAAGGTTCCACTGAAGCTTTCTTT
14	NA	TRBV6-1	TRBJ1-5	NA	CASSADGSNQPQHF	TGTGCCAGCAGTGCCGACGGAAGCAATCAGCCCCAGCATTTT
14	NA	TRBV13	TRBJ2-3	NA	CASSGAREGDTQYF	TGTGCCAGCAGTGGGGCCAGAGAGGGGGATACGCAGTATTTT
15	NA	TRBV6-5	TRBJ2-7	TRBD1	CASRLYRGQAYEQYF	TGTGCCAGCAGATTGTACCGGGGACAGGCGTACGAGCAGTACTTC
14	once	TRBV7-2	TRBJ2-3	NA	CASSLVGPADTQYF	TGTGCCAGCAGCTTAGTAGGACCGGCGGATACGCAGTATTTT
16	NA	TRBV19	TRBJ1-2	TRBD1	CASRSWEDRGNYGYTF	TGTGCCAGTAGATCTTGGGAGGACAGGGGGAACTATGGCTACACCTTC
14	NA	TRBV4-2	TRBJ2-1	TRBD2	CASTSGSSYNEQFF	TGTGCCAGCACTAGCGGGAGCTCCTACAATGAGCAGTTCTTC
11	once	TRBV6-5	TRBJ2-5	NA	CASSYWETQYF	TGTGCCAGCAGTTACTGGGAGACCCAGTACTTC
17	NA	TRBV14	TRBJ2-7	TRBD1	CASSQERGLVPDYEQYF	TGTGCCAGCAGCCAAGAGAGGGGGCTCGTGCCGGACTACGAGCAGTACTTC
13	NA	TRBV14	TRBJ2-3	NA	CASSQEWASEEYF	TGTGCCAGCAGCCAAGAGTGGGCTAGCGAGGAGTATTTT
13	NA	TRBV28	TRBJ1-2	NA	CASTRQAWKGYTF	TGTGCCAGCACGCGACAGGCGTGGAAGGGCTACACCTTC
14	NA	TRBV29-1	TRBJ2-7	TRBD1	CSVATGTGSYEQYF	TGCAGCGTTGCGACCGGGACAGGGTCCTACGAGCAGTACTTC
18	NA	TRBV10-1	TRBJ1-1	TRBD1	CASSELLPSDRNNTEAFF	TGCGCCAGCAGTGAGTTACTGCCGTCGGACAGGAACAACACTGAAGCTTTCTTT
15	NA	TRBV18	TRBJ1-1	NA	CASSYRGLQNTEAFF	TGTGCCAGCTCATATCGGGGGCTTCAGAACACTGAAGCTTTCTTT
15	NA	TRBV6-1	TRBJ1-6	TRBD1	CASIFRTGSNSPLHF	TGTGCCAGCATTTTCCGGACAGGGTCTAATTCACCCCTCCACTTT
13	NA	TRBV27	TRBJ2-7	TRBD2	CASKEAGAHEQYF	TGTGCCAGCAAGGAAGCGGGAGCCCACGAGCAGTACTTC
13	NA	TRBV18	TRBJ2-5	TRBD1	CASSQGRGETQYF	TGTGCCAGCTCACAAGGCAGGGGGGAGACCCAGTACTTC
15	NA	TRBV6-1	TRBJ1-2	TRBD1	CATKESGGTDYGYTF	TGTGCCACCAAAGAGTCAGGGGGCACTGACTATGGCTACACCTTC
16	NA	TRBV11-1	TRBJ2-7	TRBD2	CASSSVLAGGPYEQYF	TGTGCCAGCAGCTCTGTCCTAGCGGGAGGACCCTACGAGCAGTACTTC